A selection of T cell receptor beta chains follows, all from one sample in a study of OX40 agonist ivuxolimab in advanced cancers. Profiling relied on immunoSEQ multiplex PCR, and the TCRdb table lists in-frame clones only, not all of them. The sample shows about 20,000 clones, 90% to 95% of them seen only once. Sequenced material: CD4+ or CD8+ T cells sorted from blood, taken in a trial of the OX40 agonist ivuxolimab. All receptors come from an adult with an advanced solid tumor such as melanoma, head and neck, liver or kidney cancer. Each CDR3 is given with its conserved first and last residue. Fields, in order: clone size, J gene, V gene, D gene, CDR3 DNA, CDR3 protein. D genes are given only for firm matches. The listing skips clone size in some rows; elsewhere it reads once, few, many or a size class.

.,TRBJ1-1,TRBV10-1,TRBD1,TGCGCCATCGGGGACAGGGAGAAGGGAAATTGTTGGGGTAGGGCTTTCTTT,CAIGDREKGNCWGRAFF
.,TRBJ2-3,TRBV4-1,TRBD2,TGCGCCAGCAGCCAAGATGAGGCGGGGGGGCCGGTAGATACGCAGTATTTT,CASSQDEAGGPVDTQYF
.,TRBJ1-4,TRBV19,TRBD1,TGTGCCAGTAGTTCCCCCAGGGGGTCAGGTGAAAAACTGTTTTTT,CASSSPRGSGEKLFF
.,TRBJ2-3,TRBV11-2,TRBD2,TGTGCCAGCAGACTGACTAGCGGGGGGGCGGATACGCAGTATTTT,CASRLTSGGADTQYF
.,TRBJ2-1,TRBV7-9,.,TGTGCCACCCTGGGGGACACTTACAATGAGCAGTTCTTC,CATLGDTYNEQFF
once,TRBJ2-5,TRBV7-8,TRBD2,TGTGCCAGCAGCATACTAGCGGGGGTAGAGACCCAGTACTTC,CASSILAGVETQYF
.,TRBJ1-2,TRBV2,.,TGTGCCACTTCGCGGGGGTACTATGGCTACACCTTC,CATSRGYYGYTF
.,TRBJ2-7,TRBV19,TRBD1,TGTGCCAGTAGTCATACAGGGGAACCCTACGAGCAGTACTTC,CASSHTGEPYEQYF
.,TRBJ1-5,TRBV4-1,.,TGCGCCAGCAGCCAAGACCCTAAGGACCAGCCCCAGCATTTT,CASSQDPKDQPQHF
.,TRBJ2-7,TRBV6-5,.,TGTGCCAGCAGTACGAGGGGCGCCGACGAGCAGTACTTC,CASSTRGADEQYF
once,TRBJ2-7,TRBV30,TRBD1,TGTGCCTGGAGGGACAGGGACCGCTCCTACGAGCAGTACTTC,CAWRDRDRSYEQYF
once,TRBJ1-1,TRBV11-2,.,TGTGCCAGCAGCTCCTGGGCCGAAGAAGCTTTCTTT,CASSSWAEEAFF
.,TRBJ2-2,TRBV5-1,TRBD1,TGCGCCAGCAGCTTGGGACAGGGGGTCGGGGAGCTGTTTTTT,CASSLGQGVGELFF
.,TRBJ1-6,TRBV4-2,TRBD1,TGTGCCAGCAGCCAAGCGGTCAGGGGGCAAGTGAGTTCACCCCTCCACTTT,CASSQAVRGQVSSPLHF
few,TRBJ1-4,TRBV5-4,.,TGTGCCAGCAGCTTCGGGAGTGGTAATGAAAAACTGTTTTTT,CASSFGSGNEKLFF
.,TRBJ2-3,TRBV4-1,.,TGCGCCAGCAGCCAACGGGTCGAGTCCACAGATACGCAGTATTTT,CASSQRVESTDTQYF
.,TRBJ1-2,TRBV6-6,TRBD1,TGTGCCAGCAGTGACGACAGGGGGCTAAACTATGGCTACACCTTC,CASSDDRGLNYGYTF
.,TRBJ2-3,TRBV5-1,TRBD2,TGCGCCAGCACCAGGACTAGCGTCACAGATACGCAGTATTTT,CASTRTSVTDTQYF
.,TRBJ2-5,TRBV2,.,TGTGCCAGCAGTGAAGCAAATAGCCAAGAGACCCAGTACTTC,CASSEANSQETQYF
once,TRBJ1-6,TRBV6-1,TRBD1,TGTGCCAGCAGTGAAGCCCTGGACAGGGTTTTTGCACCCCTCCACTTT,CASSEALDRVFAPLHF
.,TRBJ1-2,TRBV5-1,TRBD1,TGCGCCAGCAGCTACTACCTAGGACAGGGGGCGGGCGGCTACACCTTC,CASSYYLGQGAGGYTF
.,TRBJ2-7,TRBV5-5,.,TGTGCCAGCAGCGTCGGACAGCCTGGCTCCTACGAGCAGTACTTC,CASSVGQPGSYEQYF
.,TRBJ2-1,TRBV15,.,TGTGCCGTCCTCTACAATGAGCAGTTCTTC,CAVLYNEQFF
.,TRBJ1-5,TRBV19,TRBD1,TGTGCCAGTAGTATAGTGGGAGGGGGCCCAGAATATAGCAATCAGCCCCAGCATTTT,CASSIVGGGPEYSNQPQHF
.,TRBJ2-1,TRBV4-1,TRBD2,TGCGCCAGCAGTCCCAATGTTTTGAGCGGGGGGGCCTCCAATGAGCAGTTCTTC,CASSPNVLSGGASNEQFF
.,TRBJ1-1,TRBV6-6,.,TGTGCCAGCAGTTCGGCGAACACTGAAGCTTTCTTT,CASSSANTEAFF
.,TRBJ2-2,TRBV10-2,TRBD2,TGCGCCAGCAGACTAGCGGGGGGCGTCGGGGAGCTGTTTTTT,CASRLAGGVGELFF
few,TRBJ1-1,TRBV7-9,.,TGTGCCAGCAGCTTAGCGAGGCAGGTTGAAGCTTTCTTT,CASSLARQVEAFF
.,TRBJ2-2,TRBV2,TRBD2,TGTGCCAGCAGTGAAACCGGGACTAGCGAACTGAACACCGGGGAGCTGTTTTTT,CASSETGTSELNTGELFF
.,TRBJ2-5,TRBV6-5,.,TGTGCCAGCAGTTACGCTAGCGCTGAAGAGACCCAGTACTTC,CASSYASAEETQYF
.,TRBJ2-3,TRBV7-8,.,TGTGCCAGCAGCTTATTTGATCAGACGGATACGCAGTATTTT,CASSLFDQTDTQYF
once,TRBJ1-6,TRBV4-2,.,TGTGCCAGCAGCCAAGATCTGGCGCCTAATTCACCCCTCCACTTT,CASSQDLAPNSPLHF
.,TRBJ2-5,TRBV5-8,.,TGTGCCAGCAGCTTGGGATTTCTGGAGACCCAGTACTTC,CASSLGFLETQYF
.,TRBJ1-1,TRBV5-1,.,TGCGCCAGCAGCAGCAGGGGTTTGAACACTGAAGCTTTCTTT,CASSSRGLNTEAFF
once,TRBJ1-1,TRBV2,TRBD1,TGTGCCAGCAAGATCGGGACAGGGAGTGGCACTGAAGCTTTCTTT,CASKIGTGSGTEAFF
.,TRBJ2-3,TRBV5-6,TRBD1,TGTGCCAGCAGCCCTGGGGACAGGGATGAGACAGATACGCAGTATTTT,CASSPGDRDETDTQYF
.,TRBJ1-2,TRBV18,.,TGTGCCAGCTCACCATCGGGGGGCTCCACCTATGGCTACACCTTC,CASSPSGGSTYGYTF
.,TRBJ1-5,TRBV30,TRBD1,TGTGCCTGGAGTTCGACAGGGGCCTCGTCATTTAGCCAGCATTTT,CAWSSTGASSFSQHF
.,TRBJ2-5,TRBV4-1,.,TGCGCCAGCAGCCAAGGTTACGGACGCCAAGAGACCCAGTACTTC,CASSQGYGRQETQYF
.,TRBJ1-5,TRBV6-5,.,TGTGCTGAGGGGCAGCCCCAGCATTTT,CAEGQPQHF
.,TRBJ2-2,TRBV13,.,TGTGCCAGCAGCGGCCGGGCGGCCCGGGAGCTGTTTTTT,CASSGRAARELFF
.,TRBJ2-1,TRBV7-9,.,TGTGCCAGCAGCTTGGACCCCAATGAGCAGTTCTTC,CASSLDPNEQFF
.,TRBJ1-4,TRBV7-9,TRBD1,TGTGCCAGCAGCAGCCGGGACAGACATAATGAAAAACTGTTTTTT,CASSSRDRHNEKLFF
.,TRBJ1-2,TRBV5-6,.,TGTGCCAGCAGCTTCGGCTCAGGTACAGAAGGCTACACCTTC,CASSFGSGTEGYTF
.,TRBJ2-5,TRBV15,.,TGTGCCACCAGCAAACACGACAAGATGCAAGAGACCCAGTACTTC,CATSKHDKMQETQYF
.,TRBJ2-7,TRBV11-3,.,TGTGCCAGCAGCCCTGACACGCTATACGAGCAGTACTTC,CASSPDTLYEQYF
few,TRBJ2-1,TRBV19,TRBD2,TGTGCCAGTAGTCTAGGGACTAGCGGAGGTGAGCAGTTCTTC,CASSLGTSGGEQFF
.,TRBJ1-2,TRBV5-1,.,TGCGCCAGCAGCTTGAACCAGGCTAACTATGGCTACACCTTC,CASSLNQANYGYTF
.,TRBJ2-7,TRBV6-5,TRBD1,TGTGCCAGCAGCCCGGGACAGGAATTCTCCTACGAGCAGTACTTC,CASSPGQEFSYEQYF
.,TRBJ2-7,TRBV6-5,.,TGTGCCAGCAGTTACTCGTCGGATTACGAGCAGTACTTC,CASSYSSDYEQYF
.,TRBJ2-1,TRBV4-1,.,TGCGCCAGCAGCCAAGAGGGAGGGGGCTCCTACAATGAGCAGTTCTTC,CASSQEGGGSYNEQFF
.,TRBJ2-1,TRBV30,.,TGTGCCTGGGATGACGAAAGCTCCTACAATGAGCAGTTCTTC,CAWDDESSYNEQFF
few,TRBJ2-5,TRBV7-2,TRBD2,TGTGCCAGCAGCCAGGCACTAGCGGGGCAAGAGACCCAGTACTTC,CASSQALAGQETQYF
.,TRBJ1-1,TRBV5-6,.,TGTGCCAGCGGCCAGGGCGAAGCTTTCTTT,CASGQGEAFF